Included here is one T cell receptor (beta chain) sequence, with context. Its antigen is not known. This sample's treatment: approximately 9-day PBMC culture with coronavirus spike peptide pools or control peptides (ViraFEST assay). The CDR3 totals 17 residues. Germline-derived CDR1 and CDR2 are MNHEY and SVGEGT. Trimming cost V 5 bases and J 2 bases, with 18 bases left between them. The Oncomine TCR Beta short-read assay sequenced DNA from cultured CD4+ T cells. TCRdb ran MiXCR on the PCR reads and lists one entry per CDR3 protein. The table lists 11,000 to 15,000 distinct CDR3 sequences, approximately 60% of them singletons, with approximately 19% in the top ten. The sample comes from a study of vaccination and CD4 T cells after COVID-19. Study-level information: Median time from COVID diagnosis to post-COVID sampling was over 85 days (35 to 161). Stimuli were overlapping spike peptide pools of SARS-CoV-2 and three common cold coronaviruses (HCoV-NL63, HCoV-OC43, HCoV-229E). Findings and limits, study-wide: Convalescent participants were relatively few, and none had early post-infection timepoints studied. Looking at convalescent patients, 304 of their 307 vaccine-specific clones were spike mono-reactive.

The sample consisted of CD4+ T cells from blood, cultured in vitro. The chain employs TRBV6-2 or TRBV6-3 and TRBJ2-2, with D possibly TRBD2 on 5 matching bases. The sequence was obtained from a human donor who had recovered from COVID-19. The CDR3 DNA is TGTGCCAGCAGTCCCATCCGGGTACGGGATAACACCGGGGAGCTGTTTTTT. It translates to CASSPIRVRDNTGELFF.